Below are 30 T cell receptor beta chains sequenced from a single sample in a study of cytomegalovirus exposure and HLA in healthy donors. PCR amplification relied on 60 Vbeta primers (plus 13 Jbeta primers). Measured with immunoSEQ multiplex PCR; TCRdb has only the in-frame clones, and not every one. The sample records over 100,000 clones, 74% being singletons. The sequenced sample was PBMCs. These receptors were obtained from a human donor in good health.

This chain links TRBV2 with TRBJ1-2; 8 nucleotides line up with TRBD1. The junction had 12 bases not matched to a gene; V was cut back by 4 bases and J by 2 bases. Germline CDR1 reads SNHLY; CDR2 reads FYNNEI. The CDR3 is 17 amino acids. The CDR3 DNA reads TGTGCCAGCAGTGCGACAGGGGCCCTATCGTTGAACTATGGCTACACCTTC. This codes for CASSATGALSLNYGYTF. The entire variable domain, with the rest obtained from reference TRBV2 and TRBJ1-2, is as follows: EPEVTQTPSHQVTQMGQEVILRCVPISNHLYFYWYRQILGQKVEFLVSFYNNEISEKSEIFDDQFSVERPDGSNFTLKIRSTKLEDSAMYFCASSATGALSLNYGYTFGSGTRLTVV.

V is TRBV27 and J is TRBJ1-1, with 8 bases fitting TRBD1. CDR3 length equals 14 residues. V lost 6 bases, J lost 4 bases, and 7 bases stayed unmatched. Germline V gene data show CDR1 as MNHEY and CDR2 as SMNVEV (reference sequence). CDR3 nucleotide sequence: TGTGCCAGCAGCCTGGACAGGGTGGTCACTGAAGCTTTCTTT. Amino acids: CASSLDRVVTEAFF.

The chain uses TRBV6-5 and TRBJ2-5; TRBD1 might be the D (5 bases). Trimming pared 0 bases from V and 5 bases from J, leaving 16 bases between. The CDR3 spans 16 residues. Germline V gives CDR1 MNHEY, CDR2 SVGAGI. The DNA of the CDR3 is TGTGCCAGCAGTTACTCGGCCAGGGTCGTTTTTGAGACCCAGTACTTC. Residues: CASSYSARVVFETQYF.

This clone was picked up a small number of times. The J gene is TRBJ1-2, the V gene TRBV29-1; 9 bases are shared with TRBD1. The V and J ends lost 7 bases and 2 bases, in that order; junction bases with no gene match: 5. This CDR3 comprises 13 residues. Germline CDR1 reads SQVTM; CDR2 reads ANQGSEA. The CDR3 bases are TGCAGCGCCACACAGGGGGCAAACTATGGCTACACCTTC. Protein sequence: CSATQGANYGYTF.

This clone was recorded only once. The chain recombines TRBV7-8 with TRBJ2-5; 9 bases align to TRBD1. Trimming cost V 5 bases and J 1 base; bases outside gene matches: 8. This CDR3 region has 16 residues. The germline CDR1 and CDR2 sequences are SGHVS and FQNEAQ. CDR3 DNA: TGTGCCAGCAGCCACCACGCGGGACAGGGCCAAGAGACCCAGTACTTC. The encoded protein is CASSHHAGQGQETQYF.

In its sample, this clone was seen a few times. This sequence joins TRBV9 and TRBJ1-4; D is possibly TRBD1 (6 bases). Germline CDR1 is SGDLS and CDR2 is YYNGEE. Trimming took off 4 bases at V and 7 bases at J, with 17 bases between the two ends. This CDR3 is 15 amino acids long. This CDR3 reads CASSPTGFSPEKLFF. The CDR3 nucleotides read TGTGCCAGCAGCCCCACAGGGTTTAGTCCTGAAAAACTGTTTTTT.

The V and J genes are TRBV18 and TRBJ2-7, with TRBD1 matching over 9 bases. The V and J ends lost 3 bases and 2 bases, in that order; junction bases with no gene match: 2. The CDR3 loop spans 14 amino acids. CDR1 is KGHSH and CDR2 is LQKENI in the germline V gene. The CDR3 sequence: CASSPGTGTYEQYF. CDR3 DNA sequence: TGTGCCAGCTCACCCGGGACAGGGACCTACGAGCAGTACTTC.

V usage is TRBV29-1 and J usage is TRBJ2-7; TRBD2 matches at 7 bases. Germline loops: CDR1 SQVTM, CDR2 ANQGSEA. J gave up 0 bases and V 4 bases, and 0 bases lay outside the gene matches. CDR3 length: 12 amino acids. Here the CDR3 reads CSVGGGSYEQYF. As DNA, the CDR3 is TGCAGCGTTGGGGGGGGCTCCTACGAGCAGTACTTC.

This clone turned up a few times. V gene TRBV5-6 combines with J gene TRBJ1-5; 8 positions match TRBD1. The germline V gene encodes CDR1 SGHDT and CDR2 YYEEEE. The CDR3 contains 15 residues. V dropped 3 bases and J dropped 8; count of bases not matched to a gene: 10. This chain's CDR3 is CASSYRQGIDKPQHF. CDR3 bases: TGTGCCAGCAGCTACCGACAGGGGATTGATAAGCCCCAGCATTTT. Complete variable domain (other parts from reference TRBV5-6 and TRBJ1-5): DAGVTQSPTHLIKTRGQQVTLRCSPKSGHDTVSWYQQALGQGPQFIFQYYEEEERQRGNFPDRFSGHQFPNYSSELNVNALLLGDSALYLCASSYRQGIDKPQHFGDGTRLSIL.

The V gene is TRBV5-4, the J gene TRBJ1-2; 7 nucleotides match TRBD1. The CDR3 runs to 13 residues. The trim removed 0 bases at V and 8 bases at J, leaving 4 bases unmatched. Germline values: CDR1 SGHNT, CDR2 YYREEE (reference sequence). The CDR3 region is CASSLDRGIGYTF. The CDR3 DNA reads as TGTGCCAGCAGCTTGGACAGGGGTATCGGCTACACCTTC.

V gene TRBV10-3 combines with J gene TRBJ1-1, with 11 bases lining up with TRBD1. The germline CDR1 and CDR2 sequences are ENHRY and SYGVKD. The length of the CDR3 is 15 residues. The J segment lost 4 bases and the V segment lost 7 bases, leaving 8 bases of the junction unmatched. This CDR3 is CAIMTGTGGFTEAFF. Written as DNA, the CDR3 is TGTGCCATCATGACCGGGACAGGGGGTTTCACTGAAGCTTTCTTT.

This clone was seen a few times. This chain connects TRBV5-1 to TRBJ1-1, with D hard to call. Deletions cut 4 bases from V and 6 bases from J, with 13 bases between. The CDR3 extends over 13 amino acids. Germline V gives CDR1 SGHRS, CDR2 YFSETQ. In DNA form, the CDR3 reads TGCGCCAGCAGCCTATATGCCCGAGCTGAAGCTTTCTTT. Translation: CASSLYARAEAFF.

Details on this clone: The DNA is omitted, as the CDR3 cannot be located on it reliably, and the CDR3 follows TCRdb's listing. This sequence joins TRBV6-6 and TRBJ1-6; the table's D call TRBD1 went unverified against the DNA. The CDR3 spans 16 residues, counting both ends. Germline lookup yields CDR1 MNHNY and CDR2 SVGAGI (reference sequence). The CDR3: CASSTSTGRKDSPLHF.

In its sample, this clone was seen once. The chain's CDR3 is CASSEIPDRGFPQHF. CDR3 nucleotides: TGTGCCAGCAGTGAAATTCCCGACAGGGGGTTTCCCCAGCATTTT. The chain recombines TRBV6-1 with TRBJ1-5, with 9 bases aligning to TRBD1. J lost 10 bases, V lost 2 bases, and 9 bases had no gene match. The CDR3 covers 15 residues. Germline assignment: CDR1 MNHNS and CDR2 SASEGT.

The chain employs TRBV4-3 and TRBJ2-5, with 9 bases that match TRBD1. Germline loops: CDR1 LGHNA, CDR2 YSLEER. CDR3 size: 17 residues. V lost 3 bases to trimming and J lost 9 bases; unmatched junction nucleotides: 17. The CDR3 coding sequence is TGCGCCAGCAGCCACATACAGGGGGCAGGCGAACCGCGGGCCCAGTACTTC. Translating it yields CASSHIQGAGEPRAQYF.

This clone was observed a handful of times. The chain carries TRBV6-1 and TRBJ2-5, with D unresolved. With the DNA end fitting TRBJ2-7 better, the J assignment may be wrong. The CDR3 has 11 residues. Per germline, CDR1 MNHNS and CDR2 SASEGT. The CDR3 DNA reads TGTGCCAGCAGTGTAGACTACGAGCAGTACTTC. Encoded protein: CASSVDYEQYF.

This chain connects TRBV2 to TRBJ2-7; 11 positions match TRBD1. Germline V gives CDR1 SNHLY, CDR2 FYNNEI. With 10 bases clipped from V and 1 base from J, the junction kept 6 bases outside the gene matches. This CDR3 has 14 residues. As DNA, the CDR3 is TGTGCCACCTCGGGACAGGGGGTGTCCTACGAGCAGTACTTC. The encoded protein is CATSGQGVSYEQYF.

This chain joins TRBV7-2 and TRBJ1-1, with 7 bases that match TRBD1. Germline trimming cut 5 bases from V and 0 bases from J; bases unmatched to any gene: 6. Germline loops: CDR1 SGHTA, CDR2 FQGNSA. The CDR3 totals 15 residues. DNA for the CDR3: TGTGCCAGCAGCACCCAGACAGGGATGAACACTGAAGCTTTCTTT. This encodes CASSTQTGMNTEAFF.

The chain is built from TRBV10-2 and TRBJ2-5; 7 nucleotides match TRBD2. The V gene end was trimmed by 6 bases and the J gene end by 5 bases; junction bases not matched to a gene: 0. CDR3 length: 11 residues. Germline CDR1 reads WSHSY; CDR2 reads SAAADI. CDR3 sequence reads: CASRGGETQYF. Written as DNA, the CDR3 is TGCGCCAGCAGGGGGGGGGAGACCCAGTACTTC.

The chain uses TRBV28 and TRBJ2-7; TRBD1 agrees at 8 bases. The CDR3 length is 14 residues. The V and J ends lost 6 bases and 3 bases, in that order; junction bases with no gene match: 7. CDR1 is MDHEN and CDR2 is SYDVKM in the germline V gene. The CDR3 region is CASRSTGTGYEQYF. The CDR3 nucleotides read TGTGCCAGCAGGAGTACCGGGACAGGCTACGAGCAGTACTTC.

This clone was detected only once. The chain recombines TRBV27 with TRBJ1-1; 7 positions agree with TRBD1. Trimming removed 6 bases from V and 9 bases from J; junction bases left unmatched: 16. CDR1 MNHEY and CDR2 SMNVEV come from the germline V gene (reference sequence). The length of the CDR3 is 15 residues. The CDR3 nucleotides read TGTGCCAGCAGCACAACCAGGGGGGTGAGGGGAAAAGCTTTCTTT. It translates to CASSTTRGVRGKAFF.

The chain is built from TRBV28 and TRBJ2-1; tentative D call: TRBD2 (5 bases). The germline V gene has CDR1 MDHEN and CDR2 SYDVKM. The V end lost 7 bases, the J end lost 5 bases, and 21 bases lay between the germline ends. This CDR3 has 16 amino acids. Here the CDR3 reads CASTSAGLQGNNEQFF. The CDR3 region has the DNA TGTGCCAGCACTTCTGCGGGCCTCCAAGGAAACAATGAGCAGTTCTTC.

This chain connects TRBV19 to TRBJ2-5; 10 positions match TRBD1. The CDR3 sequence is 16 residues long. Trimming removed 4 bases from V and 4 bases from J; junction bases left unmatched: 9. The germline gives CDR1 LNHDA, CDR2 SQIVND (reference sequence). The CDR3 region is CASSKQPRDRGETQYF. The CDR3 DNA follows: TGTGCCAGTAGTAAGCAACCCCGGGACAGGGGAGAGACCCAGTACTTC.

The rearrangement uses TRBV6-6 and TRBJ2-1; weak D call: TRBD2 (7 bases). The CDR3 length is 15 residues. From germline, CDR1 is MNHNY and CDR2 SVGAGI (reference sequence). V dropped 7 bases and J dropped 5 bases, with 18 bases sitting between them. The CDR3 sequence is CASTLVGGGNNEQFF. In DNA form, the CDR3 reads TGTGCCAGCACCTTAGTAGGGGGGGGAAACAATGAGCAGTTCTTC.

A few counts support this clone. This chain joins TRBV19 and TRBJ1-1; no definite D call. CDR1 is LNHDA, CDR2 SQIVND, per germline (reference sequence). CDR3 length: 13 residues. V was trimmed by 5 bases and J by 1 base, leaving 8 bases between them. The DNA of the CDR3 is TGTGCCAGTAGTTCGCAGGAGAACACTGAAGCTTTCTTT. This encodes CASSSQENTEAFF.

Worth noting for this clone: Germline is not matched at one junction end, which may reflect a read error. Other DNA sequences within the sample encode an identical CDR3. The chain employs TRBV6-1 and TRBJ1-1; D gene unclear. CDR3 length: 13 residues. Germline CDR1 MNHNS, CDR2 SASEGT. As DNA, the CDR3 is TGTGCCAGCAGGGAAGGCAGGAACACTGAAGCTTTCTTT. It encodes CASREGRNTEAFF.

The V and J genes are TRBV7-9 and TRBJ1-5; no firm D call. Looked up from germline, CDR1 is SEHNR and CDR2 is FQNEAQ (reference sequence). V was cut by 5 bases and J by 2 bases, with 7 bases left in between. The CDR3 has 13 residues. Here the CDR3 DNA reads TGTGCCAGCAGCCTCTCCGGCAATCAGCCCCAGCATTTT. This encodes CASSLSGNQPQHF.

This clone was counted a few times. The chain links TRBV7-9 to TRBJ2-1; possibly TRBD1 for D (5 bases). Trimming stripped 5 bases from V and 10 bases from J, with 18 bases between. Germline lookup yields CDR1 SEHNR and CDR2 FQNEAQ (reference sequence). CDR3 length equals 14 residues. CDR3 nucleotide sequence: TGTGCCAGCAGCCCAACCGCGCAGGGCGCCGAGCAGTTCTTC. Amino acids: CASSPTAQGAEQFF.

J is TRBJ2-7 and V is TRBV5-4, with a possible D match to TRBD1 (6 bases). Between the trimmed V and J ends, which lost 0 bases and 2 bases, there was a span of 9 bases. The germline CDR1 and CDR2 sequences are SGHNT and YYREEE (reference sequence). This CDR3 region has 14 residues. CDR3 sequence: CASSLGQDPYEQYF. CDR3 sequence (DNA): TGTGCCAGCAGCTTGGGACAGGATCCCTACGAGCAGTACTTC.

The chain is built from TRBV4-1 and TRBJ2-1; 8 bases fit TRBD2. The length of the CDR3 is 17 residues. Germline CDR1 is MGHRA and CDR2 is YSYEKL. J lost 0 bases, V lost 0 bases, and 4 bases had no gene match. The CDR3 DNA follows: TGCGCCAGCAGCCAAGATGGGAGCGGGGGCTCCTACAATGAGCAGTTCTTC. It specifies CASSQDGSGGSYNEQFF.